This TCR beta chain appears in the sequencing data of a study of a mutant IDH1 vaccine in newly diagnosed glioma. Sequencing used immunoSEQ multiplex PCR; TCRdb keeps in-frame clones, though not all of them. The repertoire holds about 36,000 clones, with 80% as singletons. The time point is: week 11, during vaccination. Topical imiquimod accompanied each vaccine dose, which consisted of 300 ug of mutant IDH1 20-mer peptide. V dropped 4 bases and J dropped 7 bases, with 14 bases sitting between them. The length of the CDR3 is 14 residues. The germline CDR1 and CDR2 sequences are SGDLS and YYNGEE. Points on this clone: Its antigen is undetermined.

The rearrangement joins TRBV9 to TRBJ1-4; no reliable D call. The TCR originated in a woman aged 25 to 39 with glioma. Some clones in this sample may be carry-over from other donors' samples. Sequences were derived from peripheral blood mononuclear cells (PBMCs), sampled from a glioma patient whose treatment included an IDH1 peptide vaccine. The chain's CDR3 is CASSPLPEGEKLFF. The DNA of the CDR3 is TGTGCCAGCAGCCCACTCCCGGAGGGTGAAAAACTGTTTTTT.